The rows below give T cell receptor beta chains drawn from one sample of a study of cytomegalovirus exposure and HLA in healthy donors. This table comes from immunoSEQ multiplex PCR, and its TCRdb copy is limited to in-frame clones, with some not included. The top ten hold approximately 2% of the sample, which has around 150,000 clones, around 80% seen once. Sequencing was done on a sample of PBMCs. These receptors were taken from a man in his forties in good health and CMV-seronegative. CDR3s include the opening cysteine and the closing phenylalanine or tryptophan. The order of the fields is CDR3 protein, CDR3 DNA, D gene, clone size, V gene, J gene, CDR3 length. A D gene is named only where the DNA matches it firmly. Rows give clone size only sometimes, using once, few, many, or a class for an expanded clone.

CASSYPGLLNEQFF	TGTGCCAGCAGTTACCCGGGACTCCTCAATGAGCAGTTCTTC	-	-	TRBV6-5	TRBJ2-1	14
CASSLDPQVAWEDTQYF	TGTGCCAGCAGCTTGGACCCACAGGTTGCATGGGAAGATACGCAGTATTTT	-	-	TRBV11-1	TRBJ2-3	17
CASSIGMVYEQYF	TGTGCCAGTAGTATCGGTATGGTGTACGAGCAGTACTTC	-	-	TRBV19	TRBJ2-7	13
CASSFVTGELFF	TGTGCCAGCAGCTTTGTAACCGGGGAGCTGTTTTTT	-	few	TRBV7-6	TRBJ2-2	12
CAAMGPGYNSPLHF	TGTGCCGCAATGGGTCCAGGGTATAATTCACCCCTCCACTTT	-	-	TRBV14	TRBJ1-6	14
CASSRVRDGELFF	TGTGCCAGCAGCCGGGTGAGAGACGGGGAGCTGTTTTTT	-	-	TRBV11-1	TRBJ2-2	13
CASTPGTDSYNEQFF	TGTGCCAGCACCCCTGGGACAGACTCCTACAATGAGCAGTTCTTC	TRBD1	-	TRBV6-5	TRBJ2-1	15
CASSEGSGGQETQYF	TGTGCCAGCAGTGAAGGTAGCGGGGGACAAGAGACCCAGTACTTC	TRBD2	-	TRBV6-1	TRBJ2-5	15
CASSIGRRAGREADTQYF	TGTGCCAGTAGTATAGGTCGCAGGGCCGGGAGGGAGGCAGATACGCAGTATTTT	TRBD2	-	TRBV19	TRBJ2-3	18
CASSESRGVGNTIYF	TGCGCCAGCAGTGAGAGTCGGGGGGTCGGAAACACCATATATTTT	-	-	TRBV10-2	TRBJ1-3	15
CASSQQTSGANVLTF	TGTGCCAGTAGCCAACAGACCTCTGGGGCCAACGTCCTGACTTTC	-	once	TRBV19	TRBJ2-6	15
CASSLDRDGYNEQFF	TGTGCCAGCAGTTTAGACAGGGACGGATACAATGAGCAGTTCTTC	TRBD1	few	TRBV28	TRBJ2-1	15
CASSFRGGNQPQHF	TGTGCCAGCAGTTTCAGGGGGGGCAATCAGCCCCAGCATTTT	TRBD1	few	TRBV28	TRBJ1-5	14
CATSRDGAGSGVLYEQYF	TGTGCCACCAGCAGAGATGGCGCGGGTAGCGGGGTGTTGTACGAGCAGTACTTC	TRBD2	-	TRBV15	TRBJ2-7	18
CASSGTGGLNEQYF	TGTGCCAGCAGCGGGACAGGGGGCCTCAACGAGCAGTACTTC	TRBD1	-	TRBV28	TRBJ2-7	14
CASSLASLRTNTGELFF	TGCGCCAGCAGCTTGGCCAGCCTCAGGACGAACACCGGGGAGCTGTTTTTT	-	-	TRBV5-1	TRBJ2-2	17
CASSISGYYEQYF	TGTGCCAGTAGTATATCAGGGTACTACGAGCAGTACTTC	-	-	TRBV19	TRBJ2-7	13
CASSPLKGASHEQYF	TGTGCCAGCAGCCCCCTTAAGGGAGCAAGCCACGAGCAGTACTTC	-	-	TRBV28	TRBJ2-7	15
CASRETGTHTGELFF	TGTGCCAGCCGAGAAACAGGGACGCACACCGGGGAGCTGTTTTTT	-	-	TRBV7-3	TRBJ2-2	15
CASSYEGDYNSPLHF	TGTGCCAGCAGTTACGAGGGGGACTATAATTCACCCCTCCACTTT	-	-	TRBV6-5	TRBJ1-6	15
CSVSGDTQYF	TGCAGCGTGTCAGGAGATACGCAGTATTTT	-	-	TRBV29-1	TRBJ2-3	10
CASSFRGGQAYEQYF	TGTGCCAGCAGTTTTAGGGGGGGCCAAGCGTACGAGCAGTACTTC	-	-	TRBV28	TRBJ2-7	15
CASSPSGENQPQHF	TGTGCCAGCTCACCCTCAGGGGAAAATCAGCCCCAGCATTTT	-	-	TRBV18	TRBJ1-5	14
CASSLDRGTGNTIYF	TGTGCCAGCAGTCTTGACAGGGGCACTGGAAACACCATATATTTT	TRBD1	once	TRBV6-1	TRBJ1-3	15
CASSVAPVGGETQYF	TGTGCCAGCAGCGTAGCTCCCGTGGGGGGGGAGACCCAGTACTTC	TRBD2	few	TRBV9	TRBJ2-5	15
CASSRGLANTGELFF	TGTGCCAGCAGCAGGGGACTAGCGAACACCGGGGAGCTGTTTTTT	TRBD2	-	TRBV5-6	TRBJ2-2	15
CASSLEPYTQYF	TGTGCCAGCAGCTTAGAGCCGTATACGCAGTATTTT	-	-	TRBV7-9	TRBJ2-3	12
CSVDYGTSGTDTQYF	TGCAGCGTTGATTATGGGACTAGCGGCACAGATACGCAGTATTTT	TRBD2	-	TRBV29-1	TRBJ2-3	15
CAWSVGAREAEYF	TGTGCCTGGAGTGTAGGGGCCAGGGAGGCCGAGTACTTC	-	-	TRBV30	TRBJ2-5	13
CASRKPRGNQPQHF	TGTGCCAGCAGAAAACCACGGGGCAATCAGCCCCAGCATTTT	-	once	TRBV28	TRBJ1-5	14
CASSGWDREIYEQYF	TGTGCCAGCAGCGGTTGGGACAGGGAGATTTACGAGCAGTACTTC	-	-	TRBV21-1	TRBJ2-7	15
CASSIGQGGNEQFF	TGTGCCAGTAGTATAGGACAGGGAGGAAATGAGCAGTTCTTC	-	-	TRBV19	TRBJ2-1	14
CASSLNAGGQNIQYF	TGTGCCAGCAGCTTAAATGCAGGGGGCCAAAACATTCAGTACTTC	TRBD1	-	TRBV7-3	TRBJ2-4	15
CASSQAGGTGAIPYEQYF	TGCGCCAGCAGCCAGGCGGGCGGGACTGGGGCGATCCCCTACGAGCAGTACTTC	-	-	TRBV4-1	TRBJ2-7	18
CATSRDGETGAGNTIYF	TGTGCCACCAGCAGAGATGGTGAAACAGGGGCTGGAAACACCATATATTTT	TRBD1	once	TRBV15	TRBJ1-3	17
CASSLWTGSADTQYF	TGTGCCAGCAGCTTGTGGACAGGTAGCGCAGATACGCAGTATTTT	TRBD1	once	TRBV5-6	TRBJ2-3	15
CASSLLTSGVHEQYF	TGCGCCAGCAGCTTGCTGACTAGCGGTGTCCACGAGCAGTACTTC	TRBD2	-	TRBV5-1	TRBJ2-7	15
CASSPTSGSYEQYF	TGTGCCAGCAGCCCGACTAGCGGCTCCTACGAGCAGTACTTC	TRBD2	-	TRBV5-4	TRBJ2-7	14
CASSTQGAATEAFF	TGCGCCAGCAGCACACAGGGGGCAGCCACTGAAGCTTTCTTT	TRBD1	-	TRBV5-1	TRBJ1-1	14
CASSIRLAGGPSYNEQFF	TGTGCCAGTAGTATTAGACTAGCGGGGGGGCCCTCCTACAATGAGCAGTTCTTC	TRBD2	-	TRBV19	TRBJ2-1	18
CASMQGLGTEAFF	TGCGCCAGCATGCAGGGGCTTGGCACTGAAGCTTTCTTT	-	-	TRBV5-1	TRBJ1-1	13
CASGQTLSGNTIYF	TGTGCCAGCGGACAGACGCTCTCTGGAAACACCATATATTTT	-	-	TRBV6-5	TRBJ1-3	14
CASSPLGQGSSNQPQHF	TGTGCCAGCAGCCCTTTAGGACAGGGGAGTAGCAATCAGCCCCAGCATTTT	TRBD1	-	TRBV4-2	TRBJ1-5	17